This passage covers 13 T cell receptor beta chains from one sample sequenced in a study of naive and memory T cell subsets. Two oligonucleotides, mixed equimolar, formed the beta constant-region primer covering TRBC1 and TRBC2. Ligated cDNA was amplified by four rounds of PCR with nested alpha and beta constant-region primers and SP2. TCRdb reprocessed the UMI-ligation and nested PCR reads via MiXCR and lists one record per CDR3 protein. The data hold some 83,000 distinct CDR3 sequences, with over 9% observed a single time. Sequenced input: naive CD8+ T cells from blood. The receptors come from a human donor in good health.

The chain links TRBV14 to TRBJ1-1, with D perhaps matching TRBD1 (6 bases). CDR1 and CDR2 (germline): SGHDN, FVKESK. The CDR3 has 14 residues. V was shortened by 2 bases and J by 5 bases, with 12 bases between the two germline ends. The CDR3 here is CASSQRSRGTEAFF. The CDR3 DNA sequence: TGTGCCAGCAGCCAACGAAGCAGGGGTACTGAAGCTTTCTTT.

In regard to this clonotype: A much more abundant neighbour one base away suggests this may be a read error. The chain uses TRBV29-1 and TRBJ2-3; 8 bases line up with TRBD2. With V trimmed by 6 bases and J by 5 bases, 7 bases remained unmatched. From germline, CDR1 is SQVTM and CDR2 ANQGSEA. CDR3 length equals 13 residues. The CDR3 DNA follows: TGCAGCGTGGCGGGACTAGTGGGAGATACGCAGTATTTT. Translating gives CSVAGLVGDTQYF.

This clonotype was found many times. This sequence joins TRBV20-1 and TRBJ2-3; no firm D call. Germline-derived CDR1 and CDR2 are DFQATT and SNEGSKA (reference sequence). With 6 bases removed from V and 1 base from J, the gap between germline ends came to 8 bases. The CDR3 contains 12 residues. CDR3: CSALGGTDTQYF. For the CDR3, the DNA is TGCAGTGCATTAGGAGGCACAGATACGCAGTATTTT.

This clonotype was recorded many times. J is TRBJ2-5 and V is TRBV20-1; 8 positions match TRBD1. The V segment lost 5 bases and the J segment 3 bases; nucleotides outside the gene matches: 5. Germline V gene sequence: CDR1 DFQATT, CDR2 SNEGSKA (reference sequence). The CDR3 runs 13 residues. DNA of the CDR3: TGCAGTGCTTGGACAGGGATCGAAGAGACCCAGTACTTC. This codes for CSAWTGIEETQYF.

The chain couples TRBV11-2 to TRBJ1-2, with D uncertain. Germline CDR1 reads SGHAT; CDR2 reads FQNNGV. This CDR3 has 13 residues. Trimming stripped 9 bases from V and 4 bases from J, with 15 bases between. This chain's CDR3 is CASQGRSGYGYTF. The CDR3 DNA reads TGTGCCAGTCAAGGGCGTTCGGGCTATGGCTACACCTTC.

This clonotype has ten or more counts. This chain links TRBV29-1 with TRBJ2-3; 13 bases are a match to TRBD2. The CDR3 is 16 amino acids. After removal of 7 bases from V and 3 bases from J, the junction contained 10 bases not matched to a gene. Germline V gives CDR1 SQVTM, CDR2 ANQGSEA. The chain's CDR3 is CSGWTSGSSWTDTQYF. CDR3 nucleotides: TGCAGCGGCTGGACTAGCGGGAGTTCATGGACAGATACGCAGTATTTT.

The rearrangement joins TRBV11-2 to TRBJ2-1; 9 bases line up with TRBD2. The germline gives CDR1 SGHAT, CDR2 FQNNGV. The CDR3 extends over 22 amino acids. Trimming at V came to 1 base and at J to 2 bases, leaving 21 bases not matched to a gene. CDR3 protein: CASSLAVFPLTSGNTTYNEQFF. In DNA form, the CDR3 reads TGTGCCAGCAGCTTAGCGGTTTTTCCGTTGACTAGCGGAAATACTACCTACAATGAGCAGTTCTTC.

The chain recombines TRBV27 with TRBJ2-1; 7 nucleotides line up with TRBD1. The V segment lost 6 bases and the J segment 2 bases; nucleotides outside the gene matches: 13. CDR3 length: 17 amino acids. Germline assignment: CDR1 MNHEY and CDR2 SMNVEV (reference sequence). CDR3 in amino acids: CASSRLTGTDTYNEQFF. In DNA, the CDR3 is TGTGCCAGCAGCCGACTCACCGGGACAGATACCTACAATGAGCAGTTCTTC.

This clonotype was recorded many times. The rearrangement joins TRBV27 to TRBJ2-7; 9 positions match TRBD2. The CDR3 is 14 amino acids. Germline trimming cut 2 bases from V and 2 bases from J; bases unmatched to any gene: 1. In germline, CDR1 is MNHEY, CDR2 SMNVEV (reference sequence). The CDR3 sequence: CASSLAGGPYEQYF. The CDR3 bases are TGTGCCAGCAGTTTAGCGGGAGGGCCCTACGAGCAGTACTTC.

The gene calls are TRBV7-9 and TRBJ2-7, with D maybe TRBD2 (7 bases). The germline V gene encodes CDR1 SEHNR and CDR2 FQNEAQ (reference sequence). The ends were cut back, 5 bases at V and 5 bases at J, with 16 bases in the middle. The CDR3 loop spans 14 amino acids. CDR3 residues: CASSKGGAFDEQYF. CDR3 sequence (DNA): TGTGCCAGCAGCAAGGGGGGGGCGTTCGACGAGCAGTACTTC.

This clonotype was counted between two and nine times. The chain uses TRBV19 and TRBJ2-1, with 13 positions matching TRBD2. Trimming removed 5 bases from V and 7 bases from J; junction bases left unmatched: 14. The CDR3 extends over 18 amino acids. CDR1 and CDR2 (germline): LNHDA, SQIVND (reference sequence). CDR3 in amino acids: CASSWSPLAGGLANEQFF. The CDR3, as DNA: TGTGCCAGTAGTTGGTCCCCACTAGCGGGAGGGCTCGCAAATGAGCAGTTCTTC.

This clonotype was counted at least ten times. The chain carries TRBV20-1 and TRBJ1-3; no definite D call. Trimming removed 1 base from V and 2 bases from J, with 15 bases in between. The CDR3 totals 16 residues. Per the germline V gene, CDR1 is DFQATT and CDR2 is SNEGSKA (reference sequence). CDR3 coding DNA: TGCAGTGCTAGAGCGGTCCGGCAGGATGCTGGAAACACCATATATTTT. As protein: CSARAVRQDAGNTIYF.

This clonotype was seen repeatedly, ten times or more. The chain combines TRBV7-9 with TRBJ2-5; D gene uncertain. Germline V gene data show CDR1 as SEHNR and CDR2 as FQNEAQ (reference sequence). CDR3 size: 11 residues. V gave up 4 bases and J gave up 1 base, with 1 base separating them. CDR3 in amino acids: CASSSQETQYF. As DNA, the CDR3 is TGTGCCAGCAGCTCCCAAGAGACCCAGTACTTC.